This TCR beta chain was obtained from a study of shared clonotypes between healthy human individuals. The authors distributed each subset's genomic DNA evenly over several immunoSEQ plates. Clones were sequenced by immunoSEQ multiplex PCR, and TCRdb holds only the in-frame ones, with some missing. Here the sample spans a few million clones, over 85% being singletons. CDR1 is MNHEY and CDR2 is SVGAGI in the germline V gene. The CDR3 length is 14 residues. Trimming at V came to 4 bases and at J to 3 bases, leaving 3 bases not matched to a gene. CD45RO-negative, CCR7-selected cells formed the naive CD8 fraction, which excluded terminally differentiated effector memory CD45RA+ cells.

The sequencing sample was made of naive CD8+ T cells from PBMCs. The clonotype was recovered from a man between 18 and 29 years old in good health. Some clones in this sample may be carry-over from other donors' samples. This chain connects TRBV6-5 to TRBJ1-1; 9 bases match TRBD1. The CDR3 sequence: CASSWDREYTEAFF. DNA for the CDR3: TGTGCCAGCAGTTGGGACAGGGAGTACACTGAAGCTTTCTTT.